Listed here are 12 T cell receptor beta chains from one sample, sequenced in a study of CD8+ T cells in alopecia areata. Once RNA had been extracted, it was reverse transcribed into cDNA to act as the sequencing template. Here immunoSEQ multiplex PCR was the method, and the copy in TCRdb shows in-frame clones only, minus some. The data contain about 99,000 clones, roughly 53% of them singletons. The sequenced material came from CD4+ T cells sorted from blood. The source of these receptors is a human donor in good health.

Regarding this clone: The same CDR3 can be traced to other DNA sequences in this sample. This chain joins TRBV29-1 and TRBJ2-5; D is possibly TRBD2 (7 bases). CDR3 length equals 13 residues. V was pared by 4 bases and J by 2 bases, with 11 bases between. Germline CDR1 and CDR2: SQVTM and ANQGSEA. This CDR3 reads CSVGGGGQETQYF. As DNA, the CDR3 is TGCAGCGTTGGAGGGGGGGGTCAAGAGACCCAGTACTTC.

The V and J genes are TRBV30 and TRBJ2-1, with 9 bases fitting TRBD2. Germline values: CDR1 GTSNPN, CDR2 SVGIG (reference sequence). The CDR3 loop spans 13 amino acids. Trimming at V came to 4 bases and at J to 9 bases, leaving 7 bases not matched to a gene. The CDR3 nucleotides are TGTGCCTGGAACCAGCGGGGGGCCGGTGAGCAGTTCTTC. Residues: CAWNQRGAGEQFF. Drawing the rest from reference TRBV30 and TRBJ2-1, the complete variable domain is SQTIHQWPATLVQPVGSPLSLECTVEGTSNPNLYWYRQAAGRGLQLLFYSVGIGQISSEVPQNLSASRPQDRQFILSSKKLLLSDSGFYLCAWNQRGAGEQFFGPGTRLTVL.

The chain couples TRBV30 to TRBJ1-2, with D uncertain. The germline V and J ends were trimmed by 6 bases and 10 bases, with 15 bases remaining between them. The germline V gene has CDR1 GTSNPN and CDR2 SVGIG (reference sequence). The CDR3 consists of 11 residues. The DNA for the CDR3 is TGTGCCTGCACCGGGAACCTTATCTACACCTTC. Its protein product is CACTGNLIYTF.

The chain carries TRBV5-1 and TRBJ2-5, with D perhaps TRBD2 (5 bases). The germline gives CDR1 SGHRS, CDR2 YFSETQ. V lost 5 bases and J 5 bases, leaving 10 bases between the germline ends. This CDR3 is built from 12 residues. The DNA of the CDR3 is TGCGCCAGCAGGGGAGCGAGGGAGACCCAGTACTTC. Its translation is CASRGARETQYF.

This clone was observed a few times. V gene TRBV29-1 combines with J gene TRBJ2-3, with 7 bases fitting TRBD2. The germline V gene encodes CDR1 SQVTM and CDR2 ANQGSEA. Trimming took 4 bases from V and 6 from J; bases not matched to a gene: 13. CDR3 length: 15 amino acids. The CDR3 is CSVGVTSSVSDTQYF. CDR3 DNA: TGCAGCGTTGGAGTGACTAGCTCTGTTTCGGATACGCAGTATTTT.

J is TRBJ2-3 and V is TRBV10-1, with 7 bases aligning to TRBD1. CDR3 length equals 14 residues. Germline values: CDR1 WNHNN, CDR2 SYGVQD (reference sequence). J gave up 3 bases and V 6 bases, and 6 bases lay outside the gene matches. The chain's CDR3 is CASSRTGTTDTQYF. As DNA, the CDR3 is TGCGCCAGCAGCAGGACAGGTACGACAGATACGCAGTATTTT.

The chain links TRBV30 to TRBJ1-5; D is ambiguous. The ends were cut back, 3 bases at V and 0 bases at J, with 9 bases in the middle. This CDR3 comprises 14 residues. Germline values: CDR1 GTSNPN, CDR2 SVGIG (reference sequence). Here the CDR3 DNA reads TGTGCCTGGAGAGGCAGTAATAGCAATCAGCCCCAGCATTTT. Encoded protein: CAWRGSNSNQPQHF.

The J gene is TRBJ1-5, the V gene TRBV2; 12 bases fit TRBD1. Germline CDR1 and CDR2: SNHLY and FYNNEI. The V segment lost 2 bases and the J segment 5 bases; nucleotides outside the gene matches: 10. The CDR3 runs to 18 residues. As DNA, the CDR3 is TGTGCCAGCAGTGAATTTTTCGTGGGACAGGGGGCTCATCAGCCCCAGCATTTT. Residues: CASSEFFVGQGAHQPQHF.

The CDR3 loop is CAWSADSYNSPLHF. In DNA form, the CDR3 reads TGTGCCTGGAGCGCGGACAGTTATAATTCACCCCTCCACTTT. The chain joins TRBV30 to TRBJ1-6; D possibly corresponds to TRBD1 (6 bases). This CDR3 has 14 amino acids. Germline V gives CDR1 GTSNPN, CDR2 SVGIG (reference sequence). The V and J ends lost 3 bases and 4 bases respectively, with 10 bases between them.

V gene TRBV7-2 combines with J gene TRBJ2-5; D might be TRBD2 (7 bases). The CDR3 sequence is 15 residues long. Trimming stripped 2 bases from V and 5 bases from J, with 15 bases between. From germline, CDR1 is SGHTA and CDR2 FQGNSA. The DNA for the CDR3 is TGTGCCAGCAGCTTATTAGGGGGGGGGCCGGAGACCCAGTACTTC. It translates to CASSLLGGGPETQYF.

The V call is TRBV18, the J call TRBJ1-4, with 7 bases matching TRBD1. Germline V CDR1 and CDR2: KGHSH, LQKENI. Unmatched junction bases numbered 15, after V lost 2 bases and J lost 6 bases. This CDR3 has 18 amino acids. The CDR3 sequence: CASSPSAKSRGSDEKLFF. CDR3 in DNA: TGTGCCAGCTCACCATCAGCCAAGAGCAGGGGGTCGGATGAAAAACTGTTTTTT.

The chain links TRBV29-1 to TRBJ2-7; 8 bases match TRBD2. Germline assignment: CDR1 SQVTM and CDR2 ANQGSEA. The CDR3 loop spans 15 amino acids. J was trimmed by 3 bases and V by 4 bases; bases with no gene match: 11. CDR3 nucleotide sequence: TGCAGCGTTGTCCCCCTCACTAGCGGCGACTACGAGCAGTACTTC. Translating gives CSVVPLTSGDYEQYF.